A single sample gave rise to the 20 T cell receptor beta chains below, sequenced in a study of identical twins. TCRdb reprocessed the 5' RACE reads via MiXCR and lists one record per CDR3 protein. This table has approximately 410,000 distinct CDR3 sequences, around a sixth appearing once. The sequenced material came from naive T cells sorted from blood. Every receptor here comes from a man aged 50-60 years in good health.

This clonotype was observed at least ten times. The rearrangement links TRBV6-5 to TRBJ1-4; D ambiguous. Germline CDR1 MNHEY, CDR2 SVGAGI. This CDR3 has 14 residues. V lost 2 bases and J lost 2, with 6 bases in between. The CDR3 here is CASSYAGTNEKLFF. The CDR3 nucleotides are TGTGCCAGCAGTTACGCGGGGACTAATGAAAAACTGTTTTTT.

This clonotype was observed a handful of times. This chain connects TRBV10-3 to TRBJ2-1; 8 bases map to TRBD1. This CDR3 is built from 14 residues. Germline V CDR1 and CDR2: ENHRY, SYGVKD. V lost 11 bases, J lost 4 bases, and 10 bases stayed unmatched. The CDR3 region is CAGKGTGFYNEQFF. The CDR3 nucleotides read TGTGCCGGGAAAGGGACAGGCTTTTACAATGAGCAGTTCTTC.

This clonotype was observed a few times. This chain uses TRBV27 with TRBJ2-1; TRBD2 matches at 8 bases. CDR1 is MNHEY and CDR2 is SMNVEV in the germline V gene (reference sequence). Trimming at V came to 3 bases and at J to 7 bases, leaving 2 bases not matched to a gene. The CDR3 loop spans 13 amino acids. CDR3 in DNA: TGTGCCAGCAGTTTCCAGCGGGGGAATGAGCAGTTCTTC. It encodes CASSFQRGNEQFF.

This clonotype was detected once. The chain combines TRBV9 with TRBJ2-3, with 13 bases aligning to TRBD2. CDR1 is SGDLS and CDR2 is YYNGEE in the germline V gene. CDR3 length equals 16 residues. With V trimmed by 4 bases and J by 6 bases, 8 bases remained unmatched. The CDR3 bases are TGTGCCAGCAGCTTTGGGACTAGCGGGATTGAGGATACGCAGTATTTT. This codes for CASSFGTSGIEDTQYF. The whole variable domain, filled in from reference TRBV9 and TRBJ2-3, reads DSGVTQTPKHLITATGQRVTLRCSPRSGDLSVYWYQQSLDQGLQFLIQYYNGEERAKGNILERFSAQQFPDLHSELNLSSLELGDSALYFCASSFGTSGIEDTQYFGPGTRLTVL.

The CDR3 coding sequence is TGTGCCAGCAGCCCCGCGGCGGGCCTTTACGAGCAGTACTTC. Translating it yields CASSPAAGLYEQYF. The chain recombines TRBV7-2 with TRBJ2-7, with D perhaps TRBD2 (5 bases). The germline gives CDR1 SGHTA, CDR2 FQGNSA. Trimming cost V 5 bases and J 4 bases, with 15 bases left between them. The CDR3 is 14 residues long.

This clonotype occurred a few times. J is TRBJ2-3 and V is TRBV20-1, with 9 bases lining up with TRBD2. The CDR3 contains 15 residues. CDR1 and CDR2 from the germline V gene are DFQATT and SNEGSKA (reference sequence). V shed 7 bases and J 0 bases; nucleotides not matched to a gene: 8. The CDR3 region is CSVEAGGVSTDTQYF. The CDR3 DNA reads TGCAGTGTAGAAGCGGGAGGAGTTAGCACAGATACGCAGTATTTT.

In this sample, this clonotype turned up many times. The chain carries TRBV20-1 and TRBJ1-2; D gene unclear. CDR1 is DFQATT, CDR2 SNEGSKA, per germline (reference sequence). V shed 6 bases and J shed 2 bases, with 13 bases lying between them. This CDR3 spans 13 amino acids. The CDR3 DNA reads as TGCAGTGCGACGCAGCCGCCAAACTATGGCTACACCTTC. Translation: CSATQPPNYGYTF.

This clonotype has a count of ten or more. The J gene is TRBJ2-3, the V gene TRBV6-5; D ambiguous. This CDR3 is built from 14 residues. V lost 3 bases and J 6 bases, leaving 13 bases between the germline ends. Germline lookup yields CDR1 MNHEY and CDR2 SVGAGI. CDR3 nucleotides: TGTGCCAGCAGTTATTCAACGGTAGCTGATACGCAGTATTTT. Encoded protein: CASSYSTVADTQYF.

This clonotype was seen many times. The CDR3 DNA sequence: TGCGCCAGCAGCCAGGGACTCGGGGGCGGGACAGATACGCAGTATTTT. Its translation: CASSQGLGGGTDTQYF. The chain is built from TRBV4-3 and TRBJ2-3; either TRBD1 or TRBD2 may supply D (6 bases each). The length of the CDR3 is 16 residues. Germline-derived CDR1 and CDR2 are LGHNA and YSLEER. Trimming cost V 3 bases and J 3 bases, with 16 bases left between them.

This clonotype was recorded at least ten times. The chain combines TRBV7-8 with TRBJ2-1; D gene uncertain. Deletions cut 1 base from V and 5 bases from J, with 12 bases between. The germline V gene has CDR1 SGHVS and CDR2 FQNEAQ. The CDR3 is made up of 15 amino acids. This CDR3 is CASSLVRQENNEQFF. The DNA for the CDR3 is TGTGCCAGCAGCTTAGTTAGGCAAGAGAACAATGAGCAGTTCTTC.

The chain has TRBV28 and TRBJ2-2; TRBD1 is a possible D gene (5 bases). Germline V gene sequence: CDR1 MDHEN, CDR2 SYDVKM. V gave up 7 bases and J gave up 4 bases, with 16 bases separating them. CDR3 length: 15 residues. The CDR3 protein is CASTSGRPGTGELFF. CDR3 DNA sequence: TGTGCCAGCACGTCAGGGCGCCCCGGCACCGGGGAGCTGTTTTTT.

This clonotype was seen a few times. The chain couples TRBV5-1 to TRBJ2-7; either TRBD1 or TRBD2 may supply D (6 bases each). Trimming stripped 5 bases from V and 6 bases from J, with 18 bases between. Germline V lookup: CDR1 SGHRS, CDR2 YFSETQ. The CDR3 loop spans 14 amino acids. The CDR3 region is CASSQDRREVEQYF. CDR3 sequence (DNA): TGCGCCAGCAGTCAAGACAGGAGGGAGGTCGAGCAGTACTTC.

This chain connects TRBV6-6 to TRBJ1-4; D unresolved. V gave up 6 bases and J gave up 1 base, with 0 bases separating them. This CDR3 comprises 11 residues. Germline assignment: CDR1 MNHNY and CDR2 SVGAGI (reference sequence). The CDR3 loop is CASRTNEKLFF. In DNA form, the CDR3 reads TGTGCCAGCAGAACTAATGAAAAACTGTTTTTT.

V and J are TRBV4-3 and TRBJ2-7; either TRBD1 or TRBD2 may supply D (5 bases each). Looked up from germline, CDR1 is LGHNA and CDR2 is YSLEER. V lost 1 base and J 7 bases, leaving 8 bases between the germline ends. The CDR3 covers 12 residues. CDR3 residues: CASSQVGGEQYF. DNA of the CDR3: TGCGCCAGCAGCCAAGTTGGGGGAGAGCAGTACTTC.

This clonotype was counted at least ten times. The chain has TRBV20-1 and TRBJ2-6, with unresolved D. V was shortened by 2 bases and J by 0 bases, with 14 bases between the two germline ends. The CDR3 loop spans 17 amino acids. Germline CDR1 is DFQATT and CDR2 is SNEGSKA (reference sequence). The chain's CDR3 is CSARRPVHSSGANVLTF. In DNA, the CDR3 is TGCAGTGCTAGACGCCCGGTTCACAGCTCTGGGGCCAACGTCCTGACTTTC.

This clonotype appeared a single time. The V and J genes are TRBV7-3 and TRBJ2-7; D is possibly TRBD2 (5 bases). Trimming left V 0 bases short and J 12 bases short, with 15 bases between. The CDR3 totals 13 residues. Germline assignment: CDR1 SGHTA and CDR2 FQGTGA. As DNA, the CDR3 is TGTGCCAGCAGCTTAACGGATTCCGGGATGAGGTACTTC. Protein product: CASSLTDSGMRYF.

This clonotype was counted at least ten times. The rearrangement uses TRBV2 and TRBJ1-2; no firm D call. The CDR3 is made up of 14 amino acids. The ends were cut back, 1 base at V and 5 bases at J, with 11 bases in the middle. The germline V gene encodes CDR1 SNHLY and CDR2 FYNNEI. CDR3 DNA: TGTGCCAGCAGTGAAGGGACGGCTTTTTATGGCTACACCTTC. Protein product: CASSEGTAFYGYTF.

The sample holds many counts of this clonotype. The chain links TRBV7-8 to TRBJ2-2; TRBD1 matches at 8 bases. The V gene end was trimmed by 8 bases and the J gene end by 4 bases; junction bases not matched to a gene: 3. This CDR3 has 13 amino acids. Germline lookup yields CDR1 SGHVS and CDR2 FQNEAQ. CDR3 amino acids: CASSTGGTGELFF. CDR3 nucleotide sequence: TGTGCCAGCTCAACAGGGGGCACCGGGGAGCTGTTTTTT.

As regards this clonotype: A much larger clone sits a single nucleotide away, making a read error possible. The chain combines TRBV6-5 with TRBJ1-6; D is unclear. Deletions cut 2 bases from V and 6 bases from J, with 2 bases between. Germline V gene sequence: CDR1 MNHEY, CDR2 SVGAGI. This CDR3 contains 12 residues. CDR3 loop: CASSYINSPLHF. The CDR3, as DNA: TGTGCCAGCAGTTACATTAATTCACCCCTCCACTTT.

The CDR3 here is CASSLEANSPLHF. In DNA, the CDR3 is TGTGCCAGCAGTTTAGAGGCAAATTCACCCCTCCACTTT. The V gene is TRBV12-3 or TRBV12-4, the J gene TRBJ1-6; D ambiguous. The CDR3 contains 13 residues. The V gene lost 1 base and the J gene lost 7 bases, with 5 bases spanning the gap.